This T cell receptor beta chain was observed in a study of blood T cell repertoires in COVID-19. Study as a whole: There were acute and convalescent COVID-19 samples, and they came from the United States, Italy and Spain. T cells, B-cell-depleted T cells, or PBMCs provided the cDNA or gDNA that served as material.

V trimming: 9 bases; J trimming: 6 bases; junction bases outside the gene matches: 11. The CDR3 consists of 14 residues. CDR1 is SNHLY, CDR2 FYNNEI, per germline. Original analysis: Reference gene primer amplification gave nucleated cell count estimates. Generated by immunoSEQ multiplex PCR, the TCRdb table keeps only in-frame clones and is missing some. V and J calls and clone size follow that table, whereas D and trimming were derived from the DNA. In the table there are about 120,000 clones, around four fifths of which are singletons. Material for sequencing was peripheral blood. V gene TRBV2 combines with J gene TRBJ2-1; 7 bases are shared with TRBD2. The TCR comes from a man at least 80 years old with active or convalescent COVID-19. CDR3: CASPGLGSTNEQFF. The CDR3 DNA is TGTGCCAGTCCAGGACTAGGATCCACCAATGAGCAGTTCTTC.